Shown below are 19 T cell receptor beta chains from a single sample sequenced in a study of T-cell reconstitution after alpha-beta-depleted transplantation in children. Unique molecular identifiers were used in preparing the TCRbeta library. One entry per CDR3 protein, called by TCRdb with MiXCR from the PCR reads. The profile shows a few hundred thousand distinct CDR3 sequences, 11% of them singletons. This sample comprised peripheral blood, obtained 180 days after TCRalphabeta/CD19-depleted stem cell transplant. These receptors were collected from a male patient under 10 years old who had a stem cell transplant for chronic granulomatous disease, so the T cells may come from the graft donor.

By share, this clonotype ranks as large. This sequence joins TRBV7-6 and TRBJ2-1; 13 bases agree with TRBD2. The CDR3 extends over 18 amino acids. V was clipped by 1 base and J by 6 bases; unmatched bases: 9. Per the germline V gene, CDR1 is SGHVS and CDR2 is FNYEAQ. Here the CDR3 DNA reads TGTGCCAGCAGCTTAGAACTAGCGGGAGGGCCAGTGGGCAATGAGCAGTTCTTC. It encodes CASSLELAGGPVGNEQFF.

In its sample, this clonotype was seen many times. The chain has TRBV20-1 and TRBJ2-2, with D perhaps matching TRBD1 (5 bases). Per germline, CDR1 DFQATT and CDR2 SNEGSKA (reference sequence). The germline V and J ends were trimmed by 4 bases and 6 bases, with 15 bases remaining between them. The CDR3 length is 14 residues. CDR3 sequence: CSAIAPQGSGELFF. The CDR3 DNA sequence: TGCAGTGCTATAGCCCCCCAGGGCTCCGGGGAGCTGTTTTTT.

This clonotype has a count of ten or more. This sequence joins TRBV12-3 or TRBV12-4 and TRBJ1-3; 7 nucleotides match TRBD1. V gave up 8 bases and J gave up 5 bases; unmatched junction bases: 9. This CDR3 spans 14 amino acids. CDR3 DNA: TGTGCCAGCTATGGGACAGCCTGGAGAAACACCATATATTTT. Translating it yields CASYGTAWRNTIYF.

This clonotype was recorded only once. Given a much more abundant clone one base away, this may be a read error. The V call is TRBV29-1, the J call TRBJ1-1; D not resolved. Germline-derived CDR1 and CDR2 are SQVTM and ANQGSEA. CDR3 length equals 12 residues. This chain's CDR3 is CSVDLRYTEALF. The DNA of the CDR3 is TGCAGCGTGGATTTAAGATACACTGAAGCTCTCTTT.

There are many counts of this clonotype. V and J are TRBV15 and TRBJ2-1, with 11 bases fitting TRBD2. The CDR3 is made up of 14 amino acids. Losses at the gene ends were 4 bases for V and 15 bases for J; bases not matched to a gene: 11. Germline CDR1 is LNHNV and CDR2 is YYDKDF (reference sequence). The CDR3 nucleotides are TGTGCCACCAGCATTTTAGCGGGAGGGGATAGGTGGTTCTTC. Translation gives CATSILAGGDRWFF.

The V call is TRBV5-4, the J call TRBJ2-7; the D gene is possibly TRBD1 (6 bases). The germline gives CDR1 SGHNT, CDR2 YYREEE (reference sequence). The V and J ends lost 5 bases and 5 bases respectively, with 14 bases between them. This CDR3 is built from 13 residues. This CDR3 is CASSSGQFDEQYF. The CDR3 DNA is TGTGCCAGCAGTTCCGGACAGTTCGACGAGCAGTACTTC.

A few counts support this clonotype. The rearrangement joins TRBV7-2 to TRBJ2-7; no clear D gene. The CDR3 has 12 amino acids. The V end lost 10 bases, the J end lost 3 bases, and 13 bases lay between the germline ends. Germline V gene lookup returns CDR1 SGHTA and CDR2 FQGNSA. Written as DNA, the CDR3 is TGTGCCACCTGCGAAAACAACTACGAGCAGTACTTC. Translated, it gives CATCENNYEQYF.

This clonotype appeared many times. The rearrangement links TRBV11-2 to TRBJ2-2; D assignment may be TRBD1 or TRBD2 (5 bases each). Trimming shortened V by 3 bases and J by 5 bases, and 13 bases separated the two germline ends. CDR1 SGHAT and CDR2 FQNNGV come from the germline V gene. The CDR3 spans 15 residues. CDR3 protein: CASSFESWGTGELFF. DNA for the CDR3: TGTGCCAGCAGCTTTGAGAGTTGGGGGACCGGGGAGCTGTTTTTT.

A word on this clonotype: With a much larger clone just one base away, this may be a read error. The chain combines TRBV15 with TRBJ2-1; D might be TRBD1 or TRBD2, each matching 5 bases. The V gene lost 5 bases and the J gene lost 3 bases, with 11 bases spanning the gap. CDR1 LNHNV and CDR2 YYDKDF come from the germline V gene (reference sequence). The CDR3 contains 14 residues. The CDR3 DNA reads TGTGCCACCAGCTTGGGACCTCTCTACAATGAGCAGTTCTTC. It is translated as CATSLGPLYNEQFF. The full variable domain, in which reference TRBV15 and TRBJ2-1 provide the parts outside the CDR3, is DAMVIQNPRYQVTQFGKPVTLSCSQTLNHNVMYWYQQKSSQAPKLLFHYYDKDFNNEADTPDNFQSRRPNTSFCFLDIRSPGLGDTAMYLCATSLGPLYNEQFFGPGTRLTVL.

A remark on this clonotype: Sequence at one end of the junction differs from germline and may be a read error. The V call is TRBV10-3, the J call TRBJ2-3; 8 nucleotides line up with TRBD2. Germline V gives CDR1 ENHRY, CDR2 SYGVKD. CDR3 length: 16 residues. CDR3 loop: CAISDTSGLKADTQYF. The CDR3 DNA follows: TGCGCCATCAGTGATACTAGCGGCCTTAAGGCAGATACGCAGTATTTT.

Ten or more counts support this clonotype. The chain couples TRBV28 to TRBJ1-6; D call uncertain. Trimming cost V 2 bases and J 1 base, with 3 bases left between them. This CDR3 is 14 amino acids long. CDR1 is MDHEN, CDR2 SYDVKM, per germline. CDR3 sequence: CASSLVSYNSPLHF. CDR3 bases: TGTGCCAGCAGTTTAGTTTCCTATAATTCACCCCTCCACTTT.

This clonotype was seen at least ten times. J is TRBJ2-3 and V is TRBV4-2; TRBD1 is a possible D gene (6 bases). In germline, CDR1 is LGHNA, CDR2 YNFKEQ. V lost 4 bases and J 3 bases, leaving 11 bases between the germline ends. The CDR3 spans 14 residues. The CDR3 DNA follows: TGTGCCAGCAGCCCGGGACACCTAACAGATACGCAGTATTTT. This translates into CASSPGHLTDTQYF.

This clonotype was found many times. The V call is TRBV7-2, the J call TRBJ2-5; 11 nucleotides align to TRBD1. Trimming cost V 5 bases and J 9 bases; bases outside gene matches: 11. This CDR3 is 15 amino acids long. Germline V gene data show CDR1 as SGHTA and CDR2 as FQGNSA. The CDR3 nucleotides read TGTGCCAGCAGCCACCCCGGGACAGGGGGGGAGGCCCAGTACTTC. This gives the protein CASSHPGTGGEAQYF.

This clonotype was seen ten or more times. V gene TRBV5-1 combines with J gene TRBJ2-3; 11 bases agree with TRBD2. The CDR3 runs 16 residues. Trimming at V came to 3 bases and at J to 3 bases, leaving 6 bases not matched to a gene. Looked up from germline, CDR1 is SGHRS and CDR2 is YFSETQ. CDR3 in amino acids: CASSYRLAGSTDTQYF. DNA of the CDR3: TGCGCCAGCAGCTACCGACTAGCGGGATCAACAGATACGCAGTATTTT. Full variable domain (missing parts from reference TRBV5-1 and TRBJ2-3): KAGVTQTPRYLIKTRGQQVTLSCSPISGHRSVSWYQQTPGQGLQFLFEYFSETQRNKGNFPGRFSGRQFSNSRSEMNVSTLELGDSALYLCASSYRLAGSTDTQYFGPGTRLTVL.

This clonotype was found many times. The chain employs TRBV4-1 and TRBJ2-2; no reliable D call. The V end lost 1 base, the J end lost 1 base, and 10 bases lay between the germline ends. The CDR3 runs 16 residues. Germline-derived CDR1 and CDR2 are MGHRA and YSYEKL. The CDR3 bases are TGCGCCAGCAGCCAAGTAGTCTTCCGGAACACCGGGGAGCTGTTTTTT. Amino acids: CASSQVVFRNTGELFF.

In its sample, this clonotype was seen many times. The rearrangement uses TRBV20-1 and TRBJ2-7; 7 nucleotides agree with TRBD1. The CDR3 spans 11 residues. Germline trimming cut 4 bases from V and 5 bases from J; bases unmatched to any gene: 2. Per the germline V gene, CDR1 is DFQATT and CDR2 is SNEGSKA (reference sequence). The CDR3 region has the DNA TGCAGTGCTACAGGGACAGACGAGCAGTACTTC. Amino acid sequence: CSATGTDEQYF.

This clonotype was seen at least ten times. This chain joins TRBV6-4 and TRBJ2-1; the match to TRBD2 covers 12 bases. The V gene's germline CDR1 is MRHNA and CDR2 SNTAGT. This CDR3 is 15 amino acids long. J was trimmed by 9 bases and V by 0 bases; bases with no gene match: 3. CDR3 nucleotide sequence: TGTGCCAGCAGTGACTCGACTAGCGGGAGCGGTGAGCAGTTCTTC. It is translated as CASSDSTSGSGEQFF.

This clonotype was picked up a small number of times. For the CDR3, the DNA is TGTGCCAGCTCATTGGGACCCCAATCATTCTCCTACAATGAGCAGTTCTTC. Protein: CASSLGPQSFSYNEQFF. The rearrangement joins TRBV18 to TRBJ2-1; either TRBD1 or TRBD2 may fit D (5 bases each). CDR3 size: 17 residues. V shed 5 bases and J shed 0 bases, with 17 bases lying between them. Germline CDR1 is KGHSH and CDR2 is LQKENI.

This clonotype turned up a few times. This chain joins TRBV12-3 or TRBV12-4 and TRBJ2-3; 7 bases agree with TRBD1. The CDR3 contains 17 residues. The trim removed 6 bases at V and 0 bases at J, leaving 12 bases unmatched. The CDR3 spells CASSPRGLSLSTDTQYF. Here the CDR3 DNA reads TGTGCCAGCAGCCCTAGGGGGCTTTCCCTTAGCACAGATACGCAGTATTTT.